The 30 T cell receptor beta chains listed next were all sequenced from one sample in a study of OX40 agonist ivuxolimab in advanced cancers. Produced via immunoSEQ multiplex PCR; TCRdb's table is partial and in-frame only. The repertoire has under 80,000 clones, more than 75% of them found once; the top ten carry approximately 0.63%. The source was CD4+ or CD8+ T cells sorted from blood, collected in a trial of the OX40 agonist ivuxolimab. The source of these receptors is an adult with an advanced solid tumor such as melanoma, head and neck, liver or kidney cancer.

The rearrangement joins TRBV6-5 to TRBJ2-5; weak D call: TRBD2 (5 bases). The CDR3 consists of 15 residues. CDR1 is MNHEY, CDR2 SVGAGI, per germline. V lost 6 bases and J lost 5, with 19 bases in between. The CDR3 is CASSGAGPGEETQYF. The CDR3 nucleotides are TGTGCCAGCAGCGGAGCCGGGCCTGGGGAGGAGACCCAGTACTTC.

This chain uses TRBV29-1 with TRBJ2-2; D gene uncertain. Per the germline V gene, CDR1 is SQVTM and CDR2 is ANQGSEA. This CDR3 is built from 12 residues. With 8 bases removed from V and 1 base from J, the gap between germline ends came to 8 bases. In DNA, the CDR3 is TGCAGCCAACTGGGGAACACCGGGGAGCTGTTTTTT. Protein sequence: CSQLGNTGELFF.

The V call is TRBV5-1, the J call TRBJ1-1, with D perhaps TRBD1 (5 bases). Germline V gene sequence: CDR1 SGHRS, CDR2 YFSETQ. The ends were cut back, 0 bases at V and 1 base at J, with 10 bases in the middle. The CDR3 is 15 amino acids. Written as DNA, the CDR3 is TGCGCCAGCAGCTTGGCCAGGGAAAGGAACACTGAAGCTTTCTTT. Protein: CASSLARERNTEAFF.

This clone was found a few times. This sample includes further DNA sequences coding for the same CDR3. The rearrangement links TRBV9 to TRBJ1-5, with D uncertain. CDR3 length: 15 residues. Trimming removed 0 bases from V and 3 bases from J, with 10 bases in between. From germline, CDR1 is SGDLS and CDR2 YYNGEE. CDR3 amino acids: CASSVGGTSNQPQHF. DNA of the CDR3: TGTGCCAGCAGCGTAGGGGGTACTTCCAATCAGCCCCAGCATTTT.

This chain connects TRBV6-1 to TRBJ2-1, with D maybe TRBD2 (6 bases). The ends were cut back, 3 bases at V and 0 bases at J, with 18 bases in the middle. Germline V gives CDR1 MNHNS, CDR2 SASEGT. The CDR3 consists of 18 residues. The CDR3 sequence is CASSELPVGGSSYNEQFF. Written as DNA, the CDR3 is TGTGCCAGCAGTGAGCTTCCCGTGGGGGGAAGCTCCTACAATGAGCAGTTCTTC.

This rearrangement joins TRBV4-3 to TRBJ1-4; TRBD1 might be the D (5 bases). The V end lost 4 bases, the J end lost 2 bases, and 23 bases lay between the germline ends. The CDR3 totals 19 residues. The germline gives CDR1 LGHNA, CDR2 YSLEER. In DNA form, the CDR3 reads TGCGCCAGCAGCCTTGGCCTCCGGGGGTTGAAGTCCACTAATGAAAAACTGTTTTTT. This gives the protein CASSLGLRGLKSTNEKLFF.

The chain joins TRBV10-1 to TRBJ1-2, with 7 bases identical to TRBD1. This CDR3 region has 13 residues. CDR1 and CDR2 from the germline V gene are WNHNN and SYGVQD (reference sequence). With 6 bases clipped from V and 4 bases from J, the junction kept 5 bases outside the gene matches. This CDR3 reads CASSHGQAYGYTF. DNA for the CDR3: TGCGCCAGCAGCCACGGACAGGCCTATGGCTACACCTTC.

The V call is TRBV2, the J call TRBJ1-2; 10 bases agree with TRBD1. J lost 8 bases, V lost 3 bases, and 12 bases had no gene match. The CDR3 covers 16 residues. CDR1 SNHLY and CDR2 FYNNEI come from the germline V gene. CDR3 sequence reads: CASSDQRSGTGDGYTF. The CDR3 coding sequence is TGTGCCAGCAGTGACCAACGTTCCGGGACAGGGGACGGCTACACCTTC.

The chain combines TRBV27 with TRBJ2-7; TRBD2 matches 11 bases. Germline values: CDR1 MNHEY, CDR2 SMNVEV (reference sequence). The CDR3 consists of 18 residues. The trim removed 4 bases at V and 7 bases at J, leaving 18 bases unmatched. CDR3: CASSSSRIAGGPMREQYF. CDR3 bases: TGTGCCAGCAGTTCCAGCAGGATAGCGGGAGGGCCGATGCGAGAGCAGTACTTC.

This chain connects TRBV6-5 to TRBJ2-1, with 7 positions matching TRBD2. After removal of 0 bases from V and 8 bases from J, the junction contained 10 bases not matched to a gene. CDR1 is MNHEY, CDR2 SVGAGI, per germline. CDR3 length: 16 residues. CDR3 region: CASSYSLARQVDEQFF. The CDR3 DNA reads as TGTGCCAGCAGTTACTCACTAGCGAGGCAAGTGGATGAGCAGTTCTTC.

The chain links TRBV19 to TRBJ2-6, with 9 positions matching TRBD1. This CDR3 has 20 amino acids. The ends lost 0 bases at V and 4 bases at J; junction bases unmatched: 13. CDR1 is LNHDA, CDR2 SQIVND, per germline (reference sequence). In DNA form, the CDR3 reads TGTGCCAGTAGTATAGATTCGGTAGGGGGACAGGGTTCCGGGGCCAACGTCCTGACTTTC. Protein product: CASSIDSVGGQGSGANVLTF.

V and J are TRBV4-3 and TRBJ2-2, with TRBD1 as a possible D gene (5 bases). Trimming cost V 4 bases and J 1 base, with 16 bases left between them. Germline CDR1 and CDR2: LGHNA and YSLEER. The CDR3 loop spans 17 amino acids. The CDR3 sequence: CASSPAAFDRNTGELFF. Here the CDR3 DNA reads TGCGCCAGCAGCCCTGCCGCCTTCGACAGGAACACCGGGGAGCTGTTTTTT.

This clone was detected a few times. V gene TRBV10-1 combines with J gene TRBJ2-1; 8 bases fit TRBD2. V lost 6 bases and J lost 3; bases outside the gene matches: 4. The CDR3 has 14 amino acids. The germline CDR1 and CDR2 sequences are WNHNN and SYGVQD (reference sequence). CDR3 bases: TGCGCCAGCAGCGGGGGGGGAAACTACAATGAGCAGTTCTTC. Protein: CASSGGGNYNEQFF.

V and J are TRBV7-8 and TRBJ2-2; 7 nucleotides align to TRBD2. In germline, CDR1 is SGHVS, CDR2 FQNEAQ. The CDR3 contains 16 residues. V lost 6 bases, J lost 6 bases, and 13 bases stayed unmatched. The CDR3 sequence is CASRAIAGRLAGELFF. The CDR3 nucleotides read TGTGCCAGCAGGGCCATAGCGGGCCGACTCGCCGGGGAGCTGTTTTTT.

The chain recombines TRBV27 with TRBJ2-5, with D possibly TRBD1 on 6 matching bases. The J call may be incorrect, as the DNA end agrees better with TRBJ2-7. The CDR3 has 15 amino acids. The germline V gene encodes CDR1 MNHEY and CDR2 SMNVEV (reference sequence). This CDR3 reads CASSLWQGIIYEQYF. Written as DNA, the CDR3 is TGTGCCAGCAGTTTATGGCAGGGGATAATTTACGAGCAGTACTTC.

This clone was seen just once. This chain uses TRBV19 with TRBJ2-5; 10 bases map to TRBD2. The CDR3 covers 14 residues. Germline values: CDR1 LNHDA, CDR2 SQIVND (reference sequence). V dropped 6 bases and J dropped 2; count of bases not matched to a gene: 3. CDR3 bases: TGTGCCAGTAGCCTAGCGGGGGTTCAAGAGACCCAGTACTTC. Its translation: CASSLAGVQETQYF.

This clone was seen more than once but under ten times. The CDR3, as DNA: TGTGCCAGCAGTTATGAAAGGTTAACTAAGTCAGGGGCGGCTTTCTTT. Translated: CASSYERLTKSGAAFF. The chain joins TRBV6-5 to TRBJ1-1; the D gene is possibly TRBD1 (6 bases). Per germline, CDR1 MNHEY and CDR2 SVGAGI. The length of the CDR3 is 16 residues. V was cut by 3 bases and J by 11 bases, with 25 bases left in between.

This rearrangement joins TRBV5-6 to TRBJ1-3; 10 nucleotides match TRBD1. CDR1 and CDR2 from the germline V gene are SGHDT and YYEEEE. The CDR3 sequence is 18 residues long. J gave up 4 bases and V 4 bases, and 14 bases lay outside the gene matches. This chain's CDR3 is CASSARMGTGVSGNTIYF. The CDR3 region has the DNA TGTGCCAGCAGCGCCCGAATGGGGACAGGGGTATCGGGAAACACCATATATTTT.

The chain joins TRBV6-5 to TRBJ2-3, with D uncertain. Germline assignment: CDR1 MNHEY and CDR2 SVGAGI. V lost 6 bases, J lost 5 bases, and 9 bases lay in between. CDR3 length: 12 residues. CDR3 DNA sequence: TGTGCCAGCAGCCCAACCGGAGATACGCAGTATTTT. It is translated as CASSPTGDTQYF.

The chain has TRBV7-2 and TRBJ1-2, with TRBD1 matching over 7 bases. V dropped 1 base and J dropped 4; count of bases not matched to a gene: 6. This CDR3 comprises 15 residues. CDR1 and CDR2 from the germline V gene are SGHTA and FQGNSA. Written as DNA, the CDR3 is TGTGCCAGCAGCTTAGGAACAGGGGAAAGCTATGGCTACACCTTC. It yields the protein CASSLGTGESYGYTF. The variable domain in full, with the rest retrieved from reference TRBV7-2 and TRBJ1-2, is GAGVSQSPSNKVTEKGKDVELRCDPISGHTALYWYRQSLGQGLEFLIYFQGNSAPDKSGLPSDRFSAERTGGSVSTLTIQRTQQEDSAVYLCASSLGTGESYGYTFGSGTRLTVV.

CDR3 sequence reads: CASSLAGRVSNQPQHF. CDR3 DNA: TGTGCCAGCAGCTTAGCGGGCAGGGTGAGCAATCAGCCCCAGCATTTT. The V and J genes are TRBV7-2 and TRBJ1-5; possibly TRBD1 for D (5 bases). The germline V gene has CDR1 SGHTA and CDR2 FQGNSA. The CDR3 extends over 16 amino acids. Deletions cut 0 bases from V and 1 base from J, with 10 bases between.

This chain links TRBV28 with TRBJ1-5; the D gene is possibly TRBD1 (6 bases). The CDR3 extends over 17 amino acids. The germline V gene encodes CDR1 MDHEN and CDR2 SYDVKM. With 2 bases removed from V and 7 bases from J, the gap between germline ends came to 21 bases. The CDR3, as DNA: TGTGCCAGCAGTTTAGGGTCCAGGGGCGGGTTAGGCCAGCCCCAGCATTTT. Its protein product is CASSLGSRGGLGQPQHF.

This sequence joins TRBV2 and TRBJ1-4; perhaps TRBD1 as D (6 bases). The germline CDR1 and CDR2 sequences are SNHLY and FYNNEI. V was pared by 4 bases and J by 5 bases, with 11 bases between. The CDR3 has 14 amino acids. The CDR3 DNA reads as TGTGCCAGCAGTGTTAGGGGGAACAATGAAAAACTGTTTTTT. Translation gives CASSVRGNNEKLFF.

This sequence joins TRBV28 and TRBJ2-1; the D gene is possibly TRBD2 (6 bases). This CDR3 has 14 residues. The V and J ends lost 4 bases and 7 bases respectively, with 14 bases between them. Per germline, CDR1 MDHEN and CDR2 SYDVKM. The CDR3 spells CASSSPGVKNEQFF. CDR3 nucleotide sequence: TGTGCCAGCAGTTCTCCGGGAGTTAAAAATGAGCAGTTCTTC.

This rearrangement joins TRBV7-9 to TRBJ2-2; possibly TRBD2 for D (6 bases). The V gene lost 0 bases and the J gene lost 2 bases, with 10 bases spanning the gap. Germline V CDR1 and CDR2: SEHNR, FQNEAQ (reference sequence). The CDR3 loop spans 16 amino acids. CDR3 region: CASSLASGGNTGELFF. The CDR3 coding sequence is TGTGCCAGCAGCTTAGCTTCCGGGGGAAACACCGGGGAGCTGTTTTTT.

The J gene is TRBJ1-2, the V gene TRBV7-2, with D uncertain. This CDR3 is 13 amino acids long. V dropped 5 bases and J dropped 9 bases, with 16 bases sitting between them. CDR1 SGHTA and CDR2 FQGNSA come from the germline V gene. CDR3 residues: CASSPLLETRYTF. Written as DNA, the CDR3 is TGTGCCAGCAGCCCACTTTTGGAGACCCGCTACACCTTC.

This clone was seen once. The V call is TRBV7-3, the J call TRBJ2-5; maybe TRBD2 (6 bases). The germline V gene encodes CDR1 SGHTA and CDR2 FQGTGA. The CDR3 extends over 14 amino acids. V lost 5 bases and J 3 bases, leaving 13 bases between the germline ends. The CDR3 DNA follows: TGTGCCAGCAGCACCGGGACTCCAAAAGAGACCCAGTACTTC. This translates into CASSTGTPKETQYF.

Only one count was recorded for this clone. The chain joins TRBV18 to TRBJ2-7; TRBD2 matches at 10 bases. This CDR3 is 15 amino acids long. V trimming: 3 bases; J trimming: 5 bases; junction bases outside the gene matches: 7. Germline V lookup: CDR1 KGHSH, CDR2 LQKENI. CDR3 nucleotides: TGTGCCAGCTCACCGAAGCGGGAGGGCCGCCACGAGCAGTACTTC. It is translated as CASSPKREGRHEQYF.

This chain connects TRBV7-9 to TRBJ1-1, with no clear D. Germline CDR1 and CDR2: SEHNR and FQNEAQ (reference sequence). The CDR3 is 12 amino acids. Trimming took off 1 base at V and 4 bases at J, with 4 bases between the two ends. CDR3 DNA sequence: TGTGCCAGCAGCTTAGTAACCACTGAAGCTTTCTTT. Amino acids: CASSLVTTEAFF.

CDR3 residues: CAISSKISNTGELFF. DNA for the CDR3: TGTGCCATCTCCTCGAAGATTTCGAACACCGGGGAGCTGTTTTTT. The rearrangement joins TRBV10-3 to TRBJ2-2, with D unresolved. V was shortened by 8 bases and J by 0 bases, with 13 bases between the two germline ends. Germline-derived CDR1 and CDR2 are ENHRY and SYGVKD. The CDR3 has 15 amino acids.